These T cell receptor beta chains were read from a single sample in a study of T cell responses to AZD1222 COVID-19 vaccine. Some clones are missing from TCRdb's copy, which holds only in-frame ones; the method was immunoSEQ multiplex PCR. The profile shows 90,000 to 150,000 clones, about 85% of them singletons. The input for sequencing was peripheral blood, taken on day 0 of AZD1222 vaccination. Receptor source: an adult in good health. The CDR3 runs from the conserved cysteine through the conserved F or W. The D gene is left open where the match is weak. Clone size appears in some rows only: once, few, many, or a class for an expanded clone.

j_call,v_call,clone_size,d_call,cdr3_aa,cdr3_nt
TRBJ2-5,TRBV29-1,few,-,CSGRSGQETQYF,TGCAGCGGACGATCTGGTCAAGAGACCCAGTACTTC
TRBJ1-2,TRBV29-1,-,-,CSVKSPGYTF,TGCAGCGTTAAAAGTCCAGGCTACACCTTC
TRBJ1-2,TRBV28,-,-,CASSLGDHGYTF,TGTGCCAGCAGTTTAGGAGACCATGGCTACACCTTC
TRBJ2-7,TRBV24-1,once,TRBD1,CATSDYGQGGSYEQYF,TGTGCCACCAGTGACTACGGACAGGGGGGTTCCTACGAGCAGTACTTC
TRBJ1-3,TRBV30,-,TRBD1,CAWAGGSSGNTIYF,TGTGCCTGGGCAGGGGGCTCCTCTGGAAACACCATATATTTT
TRBJ2-7,TRBV3-1/TRBV3-2,-,-,CASSPGPHTEQYF,TGTGCCAGCAGCCCAGGACCCCACACCGAGCAGTACTTC
TRBJ2-1,TRBV6-5,-,TRBD2,CASSPTGTIYNEQFF,TGTGCCAGCAGTCCAACCGGGACTATATACAATGAGCAGTTCTTC
TRBJ2-7,TRBV7-6,-,-,CASSGMGGPSYEQYF,TGTGCCAGCAGCGGTATGGGGGGGCCCTCCTACGAGCAGTACTTC
TRBJ2-4,TRBV5-1,-,TRBD1,CASSSRTGSSSDLIAKNIQYF,TGCGCCAGCAGCTCGCGGACAGGGTCTTCATCAGATCTCATAGCCAAAAACATTCAGTACTTC
TRBJ1-4,TRBV30,-,TRBD1,CAWSPRGEKLFF,TGTGCCTGGAGTCCCAGGGGGGAAAAACTGTTTTTT
TRBJ1-1,TRBV5-6,-,TRBD1,CASSLGQGSFF,TGTGCCAGCAGCCTGGGACAGGGATCTTTCTTT
TRBJ2-1,TRBV5-6,-,TRBD2,CASTMGREGRLKSEQFF,TGTGCCAGCACAATGGGGCGGGAGGGCCGACTGAAGAGTGAGCAGTTCTTC
TRBJ1-6,TRBV19,-,TRBD1,CASSGDRYNSPLHF,TGTGCCAGTAGCGGGGACAGGTATAATTCACCCCTCCACTTT
TRBJ2-7,TRBV4-1,-,TRBD1,CASSQTGAGGYEQYF,TGCGCCAGCAGCCAAACTGGGGCAGGGGGCTACGAGCAGTACTTC
TRBJ2-7,TRBV6-1,-,TRBD2,CASSDGLAGGYYEQYF,TGTGCCAGCAGTGATGGTTTAGCGGGAGGATACTACGAGCAGTACTTC
TRBJ2-3,TRBV6-1,-,TRBD2,CASSGGLAGNTDTQYF,TGTGCCAGCAGTGGAGGACTAGCGGGGAACACAGATACGCAGTATTTT
TRBJ2-3,TRBV14,-,-,CASSQGGAVYTQYF,TGTGCCAGCAGCCAAGGGGGAGCGGTGTATACGCAGTATTTT
TRBJ2-7,TRBV5-5,-,-,CASSPGPIGYEQYF,TGTGCCAGCAGTCCCGGGCCCATCGGGTACGAGCAGTACTTC
TRBJ2-5,TRBV5-4,-,TRBD1,CASSLGRTGETQYF,TGTGCCAGCAGCTTGGGAAGGACAGGGGAGACCCAGTACTTC
TRBJ2-5,TRBV19,-,TRBD2,CATNGGAGYGETQYF,TGTGCCACGAATGGGGGAGCGGGATACGGGGAGACCCAGTACTTC
TRBJ2-5,TRBV7-3,-,-,CASSLGGGPQETQYF,TGTGCCAGCAGCCTAGGAGGTGGCCCTCAAGAGACCCAGTACTTC
TRBJ1-5,TRBV12-3/TRBV12-4,-,-,CASSFGFSQPQHF,TGTGCCAGCAGTTTCGGGTTCTCTCAGCCCCAGCATTTT
TRBJ2-2,TRBV6-2/TRBV6-3,-,TRBD1,CASSRDRGTGELFF,TGTGCCAGCAGTCGGGACAGGGGCACCGGGGAGCTGTTTTTT
TRBJ1-1,TRBV24-1,-,TRBD1,CATSRQGSAEAFF,TGTGCCACCAGTCGACAGGGTTCGGCTGAAGCTTTCTTT
TRBJ1-2,TRBV2,-,-,CASNLDLDGYTF,TGTGCCAGCAATTTGGACCTCGATGGCTACACCTTC
TRBJ2-1,TRBV7-2,-,-,CASSPTGNAGGEQFF,TGTGCCAGCAGCCCTACGGGAAACGCAGGGGGGGAGCAGTTCTTC
TRBJ1-1,TRBV19,-,TRBD1,CASRPTGGGTEAFF,TGTGCCAGTAGACCCACAGGGGGAGGCACTGAAGCTTTCTTT
TRBJ2-3,TRBV12-2,once,-,CASRSSGGLAGATDTQYF,TGTGCAAGTCGCTCTTCTGGCGGGCTAGCGGGGGCCACAGATACGCAGTATTTT
TRBJ2-7,TRBV30,-,TRBD1,CAWSPGQAALLYF,TGTGCCTGGAGCCCTGGACAGGCCGCATTGTTGTACTTC